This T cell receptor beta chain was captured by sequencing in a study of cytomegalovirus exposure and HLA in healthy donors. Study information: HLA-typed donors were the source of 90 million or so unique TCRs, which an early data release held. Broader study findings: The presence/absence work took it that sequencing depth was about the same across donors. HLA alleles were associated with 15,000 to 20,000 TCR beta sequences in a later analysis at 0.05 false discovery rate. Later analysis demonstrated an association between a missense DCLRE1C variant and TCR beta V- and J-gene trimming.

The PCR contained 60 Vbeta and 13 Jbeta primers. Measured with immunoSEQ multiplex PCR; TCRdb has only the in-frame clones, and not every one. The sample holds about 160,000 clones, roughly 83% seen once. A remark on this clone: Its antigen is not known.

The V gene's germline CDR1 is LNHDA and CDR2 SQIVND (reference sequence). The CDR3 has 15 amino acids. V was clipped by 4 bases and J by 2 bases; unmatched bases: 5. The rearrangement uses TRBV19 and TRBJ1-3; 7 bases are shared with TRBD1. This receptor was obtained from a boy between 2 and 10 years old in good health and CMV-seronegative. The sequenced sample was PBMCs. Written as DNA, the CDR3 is TGTGCCAGTAGTACATACAGGGGAGCTGGAAACACCATATATTTT. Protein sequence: CASSTYRGAGNTIYF.